This paragraph covers one T cell receptor beta chain sequence. RNA was extracted from bulk tissue without any cell sorting. More than 3 cm separated this lung sample from the edge of the tumor. The CDR3 covers 15 residues. Germline values: CDR1 MGHRA, CDR2 YSYEKL. Trimming took 4 bases from V and 7 from J, leaving 20 bases between them. The sample belongs to a study of tumor and adjacent non-tumor tissue in lung cancer. Study-wide background: On average, productive TCRbeta reads reached roughly 3.9 million per sample.

Three rounds of nested PCR, following a modified ARM-PCR protocol, produced the TCRbeta library. Using its own MiXCR run on the multiplex PCR reads, TCRdb lists one record per CDR3 protein. The sample holds tens of thousands of distinct CDR3 sequences, about 79% seen once. This TCR was recovered from a woman aged 60-75 years with non-small cell lung cancer. V is TRBV4-1 and J is TRBJ2-7, with a possible D match to TRBD2 (5 bases). Sequenced material: distant non-tumor lung tissue. The CDR3 reads CASSRVVEGSLEQYF. Written as DNA, the CDR3 is TGCGCCAGCAGCCGAGTGGTAGAGGGCTCCTTAGAGCAGTACTTC.